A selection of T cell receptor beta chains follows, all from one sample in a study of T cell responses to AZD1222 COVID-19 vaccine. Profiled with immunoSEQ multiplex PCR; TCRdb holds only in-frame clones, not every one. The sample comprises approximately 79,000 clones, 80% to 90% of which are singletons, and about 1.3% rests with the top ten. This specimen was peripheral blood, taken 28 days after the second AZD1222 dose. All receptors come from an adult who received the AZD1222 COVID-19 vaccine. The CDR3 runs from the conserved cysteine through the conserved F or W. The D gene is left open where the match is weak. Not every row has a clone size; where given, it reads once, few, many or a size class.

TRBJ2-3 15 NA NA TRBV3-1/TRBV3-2 TGTGCCAGCAGCCAAGGACTGCGGGGCACAGATACGCAGTATTTT CASSQGLRGTDTQYF
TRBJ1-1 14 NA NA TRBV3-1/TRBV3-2 TGTGCCAGCAGCCAAGAACCAGCGAACACTGAAGCTTTCTTT CASSQEPANTEAFF
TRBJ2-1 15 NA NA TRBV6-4 TGTGCCAGCAGTGTTGGAGCAGCGTCGGTGAATGAGCAGTTCTTC CASSVGAASVNEQFF
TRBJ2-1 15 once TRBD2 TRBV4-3 TGCGCCAGCAGGAAAGCACTAGCGGGAGGAAATGAGCAGTTCTTC CASRKALAGGNEQFF
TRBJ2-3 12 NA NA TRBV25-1 TGTGCCAGCAGAGGGGGGTCGGATACGCAGTATTTT CASRGGSDTQYF
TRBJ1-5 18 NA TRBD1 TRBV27 TGTGCCAGCAGTTTTCATGGACAGGGGGCGGGAAGCAATCAGCCCCAGCATTTT CASSFHGQGAGSNQPQHF
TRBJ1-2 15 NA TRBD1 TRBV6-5 TGTGCCAGCAGGAGAAAGGAGGGGGCAAGGAATGGCTACACCTTC CASRRKEGARNGYTF
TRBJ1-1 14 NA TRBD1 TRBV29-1 TGCAGCGTCGGGACAGGGAGCTCTAACACTGAAGCTTTCTTT CSVGTGSSNTEAFF
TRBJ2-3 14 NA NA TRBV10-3 TGTGCCATCAAGGCAGGGGACTTCACAGATACGCAGTATTTT CAIKAGDFTDTQYF
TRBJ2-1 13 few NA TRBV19 TGTGCCACCTCCACCGTCCCTTCCAATGAGCAGTTCTTC CATSTVPSNEQFF
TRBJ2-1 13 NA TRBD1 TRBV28 TGTGCCATCCCCGGGACAGGCTACAATGAGCAGTTCTTC CAIPGTGYNEQFF
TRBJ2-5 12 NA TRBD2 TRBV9 TGTGCCAGCAGCCCCGGGGGGGAGACCCAGTACTTC CASSPGGETQYF
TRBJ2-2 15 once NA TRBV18 TGTGCCAGCTCACCAGGAGAGGGCGAGACCGGGGAGCTGTTTTTT CASSPGEGETGELFF
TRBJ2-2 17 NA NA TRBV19 TGTGCCAGTAGTATAAGAGGGGAGCGGTCGTACACCGGGGAGCTGTTTTTT CASSIRGERSYTGELFF
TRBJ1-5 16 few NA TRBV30 TGTGCCTGGAGCCCAGCTCCGGTCCAGGGCTATCAGCCCCAGCATTTT CAWSPAPVQGYQPQHF
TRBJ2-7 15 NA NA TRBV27 TGTGCCAGCAAGTTGGCTATCGACTTAGCCTACGAGCAGTACTTC CASKLAIDLAYEQYF
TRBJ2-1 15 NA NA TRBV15 TGTGCCACCAGCAGAGATACAGGCTCCTACAATGAGCAGTTCTTC CATSRDTGSYNEQFF
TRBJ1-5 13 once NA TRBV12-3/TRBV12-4 TGTGCCAGCAGTTTTGCTGAAAATCAGCCCCAGCATTTT CASSFAENQPQHF
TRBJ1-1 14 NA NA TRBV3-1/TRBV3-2 TGTGCCAGCAGCACATCGACAGCTTTCACTGAAGCTTTCTTT CASSTSTAFTEAFF
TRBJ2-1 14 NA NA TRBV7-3 TGTGCCAGCAGCTCCGAGTCGGGGCGCAATGAGCAGTTCTTC CASSSESGRNEQFF
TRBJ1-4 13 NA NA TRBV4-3 TGCGCCAGCAGCCTTCGGGCTTCTGAAAAACTGTTTTTT CASSLRASEKLFF
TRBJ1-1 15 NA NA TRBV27 TGTGCCAGCAGTTTACTCCAGGGGATGAACACTGAAGCTTTCTTT CASSLLQGMNTEAFF
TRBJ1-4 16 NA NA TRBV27 TGTGCCAGCAGTTTATCGTCCCCAGGGGCTAACGAAAAACTGTTTTTT CASSLSSPGANEKLFF
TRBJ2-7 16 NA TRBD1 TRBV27 TGTGCCAGCAGCAAGTCTCCTGGGACAGTTCTCTACGAGCAGTACTTC CASSKSPGTVLYEQYF
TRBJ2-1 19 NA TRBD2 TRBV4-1 TGCGCCAGCAGCCACGTGGGACTAGCGGACCCGAGCTCCTACAATGAGCAGTTCTTC CASSHVGLADPSSYNEQFF